This TCR beta chain was obtained from a study of beta chain features in type 1 diabetes. V lost 4 bases to trimming and J lost 0 bases; unmatched junction nucleotides: 9. The length of the CDR3 is 18 residues. CDR1 is MDHEN and CDR2 is SYDVKM in the germline V gene. Every bit of the isolated RNA underwent reverse transcription, so sequencing read expressed TCRB transcripts. This table comes from immunoSEQ multiplex PCR, and its TCRdb copy is limited to in-frame clones, with some not included. Among over 300,000 clones listed, roughly 9% were seen once. This clone appeared a few times. Its antigen is not known. Study-level points and caveats: The study found fewer insertions and more deletions at VDJ junctions in type 1 diabetes patients. With patients and controls alike, PCR might favor shorter templates to an equal degree. When Type 1 diabetes patients were examined, their TCRB CDR3s proved moderately but significantly shorter in all four CD4+ subsets.

The clonotype was recovered from a young man with type 1 diabetes. The material sequenced was central memory CD4+ T cells from blood. The chain employs TRBV28 and TRBJ1-6, with 7 bases matching TRBD1. The DNA of the CDR3 is TGTGCCAGCAGTTCGTTCCGAGGGGGCGACTCCTATAATTCACCCCTCCACTTT. Protein sequence: CASSSFRGGDSYNSPLHF.